This T cell receptor beta chain is drawn from a study of T cells after yellow fever vaccination. This clonotype was seen only a few times. Its antigen is still unknown. In germline, CDR1 is MDHEN, CDR2 SYDVKM. V shed 6 bases and J shed 6 bases, with 19 bases lying between them. There are 15 residues in the CDR3. Whole-study results and caveats: Subsequent booster samples again held most clones from primary vaccination (96% CD4, about 90% CD8). Weaker, the secondary response peaked sooner, at day 5 versus 15.

TCRdb ran MiXCR on the 5' RACE reads and lists one entry per CDR3 protein. The data contain under 500,000 distinct CDR3 sequences, roughly 20% of them seen just once; the ten biggest clones take up over 15%. This sample comprised PBMCs, obtained before the yellow fever booster vaccination. The gene calls are TRBV28 and TRBJ2-3; a possible D gene is TRBD2 (6 bases). The sequence came from a man younger than 35 who received the YFV17D yellow fever vaccine. CDR3 DNA sequence: TGTGCCAGCAGACTTCGCCCCGGGGGTTGGGATACGCAGTATTTT. Translated, it gives CASRLRPGGWDTQYF.